This T cell receptor (beta chain) derives from a study of CD8+CD57+ T cells in acquired aplastic anemia. Study summary: Sorted CD4+ and CD8+ cells gave an average of around 3.3 ug of DNA.

The study's findings and limits: A set of 25 to 35 CD8+ CDR3 sequences was shared between patients and controls, and these sequences appeared highly expressed in patients.

This CDR3 has 15 amino acids. Per germline, CDR1 ENHRY and CDR2 SYGVKD. V was shortened by 2 bases and J by 3 bases, with 11 bases between the two germline ends. The study profiled TCR beta VDJ and CDR3 using genomic DNA as template. MiXCR, applied by TCRdb to the reads, yields one record per CDR3 protein. Seen here are 250,000 to 300,000 distinct CDR3 sequences, roughly 59% observed once, and the top ten hold 1% to 1.5%. To note about this clonotype: Its antigen is currently unknown.

Selection for sequencing was limited to patients who had shown CD8+CD57+ cell expansion by flow cytometry. The TCR was taken from a human donor with aplastic anemia. The sequenced sample consisted of sorted CD4+, CD8+, or CD8+CD57+ T cells (not recorded which) from PBMCs. V usage is TRBV10-3 and J usage is TRBJ2-1, with D possibly matching TRBD1 (6 bases). In nucleotides, the CDR3 is TGTGCCATCAGTGAGGGGCACAGGGACTACAATGAGCAGTTCTTC. Translating it yields CAISEGHRDYNEQFF.